This entry is about one T cell receptor beta chain. The record originates from a study of blood T cell repertoires in COVID-19. Here immunoSEQ multiplex PCR was the method, and the copy in TCRdb shows in-frame clones only, minus some. The profile covers around 270,000 clones, with roughly 84% appearing a single time and 0.7% to 1% taken by the ten largest. The CDR3 is made up of 12 amino acids. V lost 1 base and J lost 8, with 8 bases in between. Looked up from germline, CDR1 is LGHDT and CDR2 is YNNKEL (reference sequence). This chain connects TRBV3-1 (or the pseudogene TRBV3-2) to TRBJ1-1; D gene unclear. This receptor was obtained from a human donor with COVID-19, enrolled during active disease. The donor label of this sample is uncertain. Sequencing was performed on peripheral blood. CDR3 loop: CASSQGSLEAFF. The CDR3 DNA sequence: TGTGCCAGCAGCCAAGGAAGCCTGGAAGCTTTCTTT.